This T cell receptor beta chain was captured by sequencing in a study of beta chain features in type 1 diabetes. The isolated RNA, all of it, was reverse transcribed, so expressed TCRB transcripts were what got sequenced. Method: immunoSEQ multiplex PCR; TCRdb's copy keeps in-frame clones and lacks some. The table lists about 340,000 clones, less than 15% of them singletons. Concerning this clone itself: What it recognizes is unknown.

CDR3 size: 14 residues. From germline, CDR1 is LNHDA and CDR2 SQIVND (reference sequence). V shed 6 bases, J shed 7 bases, and the junction held 7 bases outside the gene matches. Findings and caveats of the study: Type 1 diabetes patients had moderately but significantly shorter TCRB CDR3s in all four CD4+ subsets.

The sample comprised naive CD4+ T cells from blood. V usage is TRBV19 and J usage is TRBJ2-1, with 9 bases that match TRBD1. The TCR was taken from a woman younger than 35 with type 1 diabetes. DNA of the CDR3: TGTGCCAGTAGCGGACAGGGGAGAGGGAATGAGCAGTTCTTC. Protein sequence: CASSGQGRGNEQFF.